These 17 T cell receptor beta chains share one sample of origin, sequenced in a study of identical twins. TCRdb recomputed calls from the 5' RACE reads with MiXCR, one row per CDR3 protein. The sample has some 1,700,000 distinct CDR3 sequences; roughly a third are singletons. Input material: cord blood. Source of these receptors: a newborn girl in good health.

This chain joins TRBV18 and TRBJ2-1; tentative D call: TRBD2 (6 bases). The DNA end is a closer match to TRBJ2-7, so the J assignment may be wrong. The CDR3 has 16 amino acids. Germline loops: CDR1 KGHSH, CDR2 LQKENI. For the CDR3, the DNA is TGTGCCAGCTCACCAGGGGGGAGAGTATCCTACAATGAGCAGTACTTC. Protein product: CASSPGGRVSYNEQYF.

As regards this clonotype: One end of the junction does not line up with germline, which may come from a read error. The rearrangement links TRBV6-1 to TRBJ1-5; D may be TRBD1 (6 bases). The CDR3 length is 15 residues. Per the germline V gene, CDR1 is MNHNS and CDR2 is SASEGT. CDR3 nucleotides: TGTGCCAGCAGCCTCAGGGGAAATGAGGATCAGCCCCAGCGTTTT. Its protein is CASSLRGNEDQPQRF.

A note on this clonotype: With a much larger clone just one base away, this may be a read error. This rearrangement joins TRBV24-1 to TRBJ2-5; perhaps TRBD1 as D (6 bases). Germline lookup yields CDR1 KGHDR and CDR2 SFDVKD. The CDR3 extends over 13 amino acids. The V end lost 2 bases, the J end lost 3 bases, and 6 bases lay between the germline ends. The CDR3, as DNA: TGTGCCACCAGTGATTGGACAGAAGAGACCCAGTACTTC. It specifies CATSDWTEETQYF.

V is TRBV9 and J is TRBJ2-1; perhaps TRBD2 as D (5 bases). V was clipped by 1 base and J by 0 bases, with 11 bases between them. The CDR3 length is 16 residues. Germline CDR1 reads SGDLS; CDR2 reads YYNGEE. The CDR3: CASSVSGISSYNEQFF. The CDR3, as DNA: TGTGCCAGCAGCGTATCGGGAATAAGCTCCTACAATGAGCAGTTCTTC.

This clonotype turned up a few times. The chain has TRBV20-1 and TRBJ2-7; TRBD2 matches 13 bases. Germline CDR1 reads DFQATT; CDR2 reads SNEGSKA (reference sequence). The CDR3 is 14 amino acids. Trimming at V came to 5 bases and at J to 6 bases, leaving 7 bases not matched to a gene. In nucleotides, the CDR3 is TGCAGTGCTCGGACTAGCGGGGGTACTTTCGAGCAGTACTTC. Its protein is CSARTSGGTFEQYF.

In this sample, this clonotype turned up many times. The CDR3 loop is CASSSYPITARAPGYNEQFF. In DNA form, the CDR3 reads TGTGCCAGCAGTTCCTACCCCATAACGGCGAGAGCGCCTGGCTACAATGAGCAGTTCTTC. The V and J genes are TRBV12-3 or TRBV12-4 and TRBJ2-1; D is uncertain. The CDR3 runs to 20 residues. V lost 4 bases, J lost 3 bases, and 28 bases lay in between.

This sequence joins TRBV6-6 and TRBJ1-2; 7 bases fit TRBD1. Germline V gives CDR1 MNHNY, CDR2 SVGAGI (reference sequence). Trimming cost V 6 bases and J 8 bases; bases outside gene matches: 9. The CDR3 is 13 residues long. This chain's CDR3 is CASRIEGARGYTF. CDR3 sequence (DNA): TGTGCCAGCAGAATTGAGGGGGCAAGAGGCTACACCTTC.

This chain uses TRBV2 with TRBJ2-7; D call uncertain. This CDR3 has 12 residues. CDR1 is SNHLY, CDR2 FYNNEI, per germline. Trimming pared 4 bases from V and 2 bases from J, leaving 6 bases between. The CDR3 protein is CASSVTTYEQYF. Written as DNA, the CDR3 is TGTGCCAGCAGTGTGACAACCTACGAGCAGTACTTC.

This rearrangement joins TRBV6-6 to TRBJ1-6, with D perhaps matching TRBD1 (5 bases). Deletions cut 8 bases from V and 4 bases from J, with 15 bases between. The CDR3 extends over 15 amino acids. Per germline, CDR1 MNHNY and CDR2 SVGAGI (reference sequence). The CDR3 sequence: CASAANRIYNSPLHF. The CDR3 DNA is TGTGCCAGCGCCGCAAACAGGATTTATAATTCACCCCTCCACTTT.

The CDR3 sequence is CASSQFRGVNTEAFF. The DNA for the CDR3 is TGCGCCAGCAGCCAATTCAGGGGCGTGAACACTGAAGCTTTCTTT. The rearrangement links TRBV4-1 to TRBJ1-1; weak D call: TRBD1 (6 bases). V dropped 2 bases and J dropped 0 bases, with 10 bases sitting between them. Germline CDR1 is MGHRA and CDR2 is YSYEKL. The CDR3 is made up of 15 amino acids.

The CDR3 loop is CASSSGPESYEQFF. CDR3 bases: TGTGCCAGCAGCTCGGGACCAGAATCCTACGAGCAGTTCTTC. This chain links TRBV7-2 with TRBJ2-1, with D tentatively TRBD1 or TRBD2 (5 bases each). From germline, CDR1 is SGHTA and CDR2 FQGNSA. V lost 4 bases, J lost 10 bases, and 17 bases lay in between. The CDR3 is 14 residues long.

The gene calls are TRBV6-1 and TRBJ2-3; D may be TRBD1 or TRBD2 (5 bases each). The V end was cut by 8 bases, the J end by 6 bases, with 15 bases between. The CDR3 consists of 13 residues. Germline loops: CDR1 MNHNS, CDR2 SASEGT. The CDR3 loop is CASGTPAADTQYF. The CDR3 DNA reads TGTGCCAGCGGGACCCCAGCCGCGGATACGCAGTATTTT.

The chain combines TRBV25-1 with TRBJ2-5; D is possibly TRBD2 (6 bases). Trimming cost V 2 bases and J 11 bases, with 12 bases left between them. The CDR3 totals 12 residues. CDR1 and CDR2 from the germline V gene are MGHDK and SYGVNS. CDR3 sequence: CASSEGPREQYF. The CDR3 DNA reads TGTGCCAGCAGTGAAGGGCCTCGGGAGCAGTACTTC.

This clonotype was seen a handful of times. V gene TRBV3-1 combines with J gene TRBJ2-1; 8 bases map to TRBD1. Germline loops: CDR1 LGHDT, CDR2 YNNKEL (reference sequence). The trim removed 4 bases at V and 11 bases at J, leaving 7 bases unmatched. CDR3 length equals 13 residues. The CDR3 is CASSPRDRIQQFF. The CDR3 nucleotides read TGTGCCAGCAGCCCTAGGGACAGGATTCAGCAGTTCTTC.

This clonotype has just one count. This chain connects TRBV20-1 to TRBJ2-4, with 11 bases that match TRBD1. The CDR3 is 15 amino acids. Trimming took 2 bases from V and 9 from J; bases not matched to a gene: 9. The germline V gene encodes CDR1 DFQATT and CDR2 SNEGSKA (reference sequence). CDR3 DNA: TGCAGTGCTAGAAGGGCCCGGACAGGGGGCGGCATTCAGTACTTC. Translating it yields CSARRARTGGGIQYF.

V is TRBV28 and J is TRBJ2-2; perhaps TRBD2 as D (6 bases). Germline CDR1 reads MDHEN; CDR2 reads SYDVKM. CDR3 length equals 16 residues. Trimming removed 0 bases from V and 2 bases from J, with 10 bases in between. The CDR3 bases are TGTGCCAGCAGTTTATGGGGGGACTTAAACACCGGGGAGCTGTTTTTT. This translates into CASSLWGDLNTGELFF.

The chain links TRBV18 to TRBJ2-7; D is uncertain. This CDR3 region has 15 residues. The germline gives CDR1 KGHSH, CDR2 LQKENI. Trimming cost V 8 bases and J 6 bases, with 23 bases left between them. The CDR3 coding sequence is TGTGCCAGCCGTCCCAATAGGCTAGACCCATCCGAGCAGTACTTC. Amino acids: CASRPNRLDPSEQYF.